These 14 T cell receptor beta chains were all obtained from the same sample, sequenced in a study of metastatic and nonmetastatic thyroid tumors. Prior to thyroid surgery, none of the patients had received any treatment. TCRdb re-analyzed the PCR reads through MiXCR. The profile covers almost 85,000 clones, with roughly an eighth appearing a single time and over 7% taken by the ten largest. Sequencing was performed on tumor tissue. These receptors originate from a female donor with papillary thyroid cancer or a benign thyroid nodule (not recorded which). Some clones in this sample may be carry-over from other donors' samples.

Comments on this clone: A much larger clone lies one base from this, so it may be a read error. The chain employs TRBV20-1 and TRBJ2-4; D gene uncertain. The CDR3 sequence is 16 residues long. Germline V gene data show CDR1 as DFQATT and CDR2 as SNEGSKA (reference sequence). Trimming cost V 3 bases and J 3 bases, with 18 bases left between them. The CDR3 DNA reads as TGCAGTGCTAGGGGCGCTCGACGGGTAGTCAAAAACATTCAGTACTTC. It yields the protein CSARGARRVVKNIQYF.

This sequence joins TRBV13 and TRBJ2-5; D perhaps matches TRBD2 (6 bases). V was cut by 0 bases and J by 1 base, with 12 bases left in between. The CDR3 is 16 residues long. From germline, CDR1 is PRHDT and CDR2 FYEKMQ (reference sequence). The CDR3 region has the DNA TGTGCCAGCAGCTTAGGACCGGGGGAGATCCAAGAGACCCAGTACTTC. Translation: CASSLGPGEIQETQYF.

This clone was found many times. This sequence joins TRBV15 and TRBJ1-2, with D uncertain. This CDR3 comprises 13 residues. CDR1 and CDR2 (germline): LNHNV, YYDKDF (reference sequence). Trimming pared 1 base from V and 4 bases from J, leaving 7 bases between. The CDR3 sequence is CATSRVGSYGYTF. CDR3 DNA: TGTGCCACCAGCAGAGTGGGGTCCTATGGCTACACCTTC.

This clone was detected many times. The chain joins TRBV9 to TRBJ2-1, with a tentative D call TRBD2 (6 bases). CDR3 length: 14 amino acids. V was trimmed by 0 bases and J by 5 bases, leaving 9 bases between them. CDR1 is SGDLS, CDR2 YYNGEE, per germline. CDR3 sequence: CASSVVAADNEQFF. CDR3 in DNA: TGTGCCAGCAGCGTAGTAGCGGCAGACAATGAGCAGTTCTTC.

This clone was counted a few times. Sequence at one end of the junction differs from germline and may be a read error. The J gene is TRBJ1-2, the V gene TRBV2, with 9 positions matching TRBD1. The CDR3 totals 15 residues. Germline values: CDR1 SNHLY, CDR2 FYNNEI. The CDR3 coding sequence is TGTGCCAGCAGAGATACCGGTACAGGGGGCTATTGCTACACCTTC. It codes for CASRDTGTGGYCYTF.

The J gene is TRBJ1-1, the V gene TRBV20-1; possible D gene TRBD1, 5 bases. V was cut by 0 bases and J by 6 bases, with 20 bases left in between. From germline, CDR1 is DFQATT and CDR2 SNEGSKA (reference sequence). The CDR3 consists of 16 residues. This CDR3 is CSARDWRGGINAEAFF. The DNA for the CDR3 is TGCAGTGCTAGAGATTGGAGGGGAGGGATTAACGCTGAAGCTTTCTTT.

This clone was detected ten times or more. The rearrangement links TRBV5-1 to TRBJ1-2; 7 positions match TRBD1. CDR1 is SGHRS, CDR2 YFSETQ, per germline. The J segment lost 10 bases and the V segment lost 7 bases, leaving 19 bases of the junction unmatched. The CDR3 loop spans 15 amino acids. CDR3: CASRKDTGDRIDYTF. CDR3 sequence (DNA): TGCGCCAGCCGGAAAGATACAGGGGATCGTATTGACTACACCTTC.

Ten or more counts support this clone. The chain has TRBV12-3 or TRBV12-4 and TRBJ2-4; 7 bases line up with TRBD1. This CDR3 has 13 amino acids. Trimming removed 7 bases from V and 5 bases from J; junction bases left unmatched: 5. In DNA, the CDR3 is TGTGCCAGCAAAAGGGACAGACAAAACATTCAGTACTTC. It translates to CASKRDRQNIQYF.

This clone is judged medium-sized (0.01 to 0.1%). The chain is built from TRBV28 and TRBJ2-7, with 11 positions matching TRBD2. The CDR3 spans 19 residues. CDR1 and CDR2 from the germline V gene are MDHEN and SYDVKM. V was pared by 1 base and J by 3 bases, with 14 bases of the junction left unmatched. The CDR3 here is CASSLFLLAGGPLLYEQYF. CDR3 DNA sequence: TGTGCCAGCAGTTTATTTTTGCTAGCGGGAGGCCCTCTCCTCTACGAGCAGTACTTC.

This clone occurred a few times. The chain joins TRBV7-9 to TRBJ1-5; tentative D call: TRBD1 (5 bases). Trimming left V 1 base short and J 11 bases short, with 9 bases between. The CDR3 consists of 12 residues. Germline V gives CDR1 SEHNR, CDR2 FQNEAQ (reference sequence). This chain's CDR3 is CASSLGDQTQHF. In DNA form, the CDR3 reads TGTGCCAGCAGCTTAGGGGACCAGACCCAGCATTTT.

In its sample, this clone was seen many times. The chain recombines TRBV28 with TRBJ2-3; unclear D gene. V lost 5 bases to trimming and J lost 2 bases, with 8 bases between them. This CDR3 contains 13 residues. Germline CDR1 MDHEN, CDR2 SYDVKM. The CDR3 here is CASSPATTDTQYF. Written as DNA, the CDR3 is TGTGCCAGCAGTCCCGCCACCACAGATACGCAGTATTTT.

A remark on this clone: Possible read error: a much larger clone is one base away. V is TRBV7-9 and J is TRBJ1-2; TRBD1 is a possible D gene (6 bases). V gave up 7 bases and J gave up 7 bases, with 13 bases separating them. The CDR3 has 12 amino acids. Germline CDR1 reads SEHNR; CDR2 reads FQNEAQ (reference sequence). As DNA, the CDR3 is TGTGCCAGCATCGGACAGAGGTTTGGCTACACCTTC. Protein: CASIGQRFGYTF.

The sample holds many counts of this clone. This CDR3 is also generated by other DNA sequences in the sample. The V gene is TRBV14, the J gene TRBJ2-1; tentatively, D is TRBD2 (5 bases). There are 17 residues in the CDR3. Germline CDR1 and CDR2: SGHDN and FVKESK. Trimming cost V 4 bases and J 0 bases, with 16 bases left between them. CDR3 DNA: TGTGCCAGCAGCCCCCGGGGAACTCCAGGCTCCTACAATGAGCAGTTCTTC. It yields the protein CASSPRGTPGSYNEQFF. Variable domain in full (rest from reference TRBV14 and TRBJ2-1): EAGVTQFPSHSVIEKGQTVTLRCDPISGHDNLYWYRRVMGKEIKFLLHFVKESKQDESGMPNNRFLAERTGGTYSTLKVQPAELEDSGVYFCASSPRGTPGSYNEQFFGPGTRLTVL.

This clone was observed at least ten times. The rearrangement links TRBV7-2 to TRBJ2-7, with 7 bases fitting TRBD1. CDR3 length: 13 residues. Losses at the gene ends were 4 bases for V and 3 bases for J; bases not matched to a gene: 3. CDR1 is SGHTA and CDR2 is FQGNSA in the germline V gene. The DNA of the CDR3 is TGTGCCAGCAGCTACAGGGGAGACTACGAGCAGTACTTC. Protein sequence: CASSYRGDYEQYF. Drawing the rest from reference TRBV7-2 and TRBJ2-7, the complete variable domain is GAGVSQSPSNKVTEKGKDVELRCDPISGHTALYWYRQSLGQGLEFLIYFQGNSAPDKSGLPSDRFSAERTGGSVSTLTIQRTQQEDSAVYLCASSYRGDYEQYFGPGTRLTVT.